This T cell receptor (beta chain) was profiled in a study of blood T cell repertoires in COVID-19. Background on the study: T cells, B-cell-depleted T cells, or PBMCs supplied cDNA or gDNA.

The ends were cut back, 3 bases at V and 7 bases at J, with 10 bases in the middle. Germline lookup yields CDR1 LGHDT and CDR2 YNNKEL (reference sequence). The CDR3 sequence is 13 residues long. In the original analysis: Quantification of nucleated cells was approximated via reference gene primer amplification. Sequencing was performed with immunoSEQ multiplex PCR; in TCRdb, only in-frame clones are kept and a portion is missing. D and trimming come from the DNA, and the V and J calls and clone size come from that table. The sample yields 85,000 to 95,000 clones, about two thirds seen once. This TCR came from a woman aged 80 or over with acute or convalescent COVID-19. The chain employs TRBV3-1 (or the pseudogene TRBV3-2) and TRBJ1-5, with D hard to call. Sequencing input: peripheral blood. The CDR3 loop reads CASSQRSWQPQHF. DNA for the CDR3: TGTGCCAGCAGCCAGAGGAGCTGGCAGCCCCAGCATTTT.